The next 14 T cell receptor beta chains were all read from a single sample in a study of identifying expanded T cells in peripheral blood. Profiled with immunoSEQ multiplex PCR; TCRdb holds only in-frame clones, not every one. Here the sample spans approximately 56,000 clones, less than 85% being singletons. The sequenced sample was blood. The source is a person aged 18 to 75 in good health.

V is TRBV4-1 and J is TRBJ1-2, with 8 nucleotides matching TRBD1. J was trimmed by 7 bases and V by 3 bases; bases with no gene match: 10. The germline CDR1 and CDR2 sequences are MGHRA and YSYEKL. The CDR3 length is 15 residues. CDR3 loop: CASSQVDRDFGGYTF. The CDR3 nucleotides read TGCGCCAGCAGCCAGGTGGACAGGGATTTTGGTGGCTACACCTTC.

As concerns this clone: One end of the junction is discordant with germline, which a read error may explain. This chain connects TRBV19 to TRBJ2-5, with D tentatively TRBD1 (6 bases). The germline V gene has CDR1 LNHDA and CDR2 SQIVND (reference sequence). The CDR3 extends over 15 amino acids. The CDR3 loop reads CASSTQGSMGEIQYF. DNA for the CDR3: TGTGCCAGTAGTACTCAGGGGTCAATGGGGGAGATCCAGTACTTC. Together with reference TRBV19 and TRBJ2-5, the CDR3 gives the full variable domain: DGGITQSPKYLFRKEGQNVTLSCEQNLNHDAMYWYRQDPGQGLRLIYYSQIVNDFQKGDIAEGYSVSREKKESFPLTVTSAQKNPTAFYLCASSTQGSMGEIQYFGPGTRLLVL.

The chain employs TRBV10-2 and TRBJ2-3; TRBD2 aligns across 15 bases. The junction had 9 bases not matched to a gene; V was cut back by 6 bases and J by 5 bases. The CDR3 consists of 17 residues. Germline CDR1 reads WSHSY; CDR2 reads SAAADI. The CDR3 reads CASRDGTSGGSGDTQYF. In DNA, the CDR3 is TGCGCCAGCAGGGATGGGACTAGCGGGGGGTCAGGAGATACGCAGTATTTT.

CDR3 region: CASSPGQINMNTEAFF. CDR3 nucleotide sequence: TGTGCCAGCAGCCCTGGACAGATAAACATGAACACTGAAGCTTTCTTT. The chain carries TRBV5-5 and TRBJ1-1; D might be TRBD1 (6 bases). The germline V gene encodes CDR1 SGHKS and CDR2 YYEKEE (reference sequence). Between the trimmed V and J ends, which lost 4 bases and 0 bases, there was a span of 16 bases. This CDR3 has 16 amino acids.

The chain uses TRBV9 and TRBJ1-5; D remains ambiguous. The CDR3 contains 11 residues. Trimming shortened V by 6 bases and J by 4 bases, and 5 bases separated the two germline ends. Looked up from germline, CDR1 is SGDLS and CDR2 is YYNGEE. CDR3 sequence reads: CASTLNQPQHF. CDR3 nucleotides: TGTGCCAGCACCCTGAATCAGCCCCAGCATTTT.

This chain joins TRBV5-4 and TRBJ2-7; no reliable D call. The length of the CDR3 is 13 residues. Germline values: CDR1 SGHNT, CDR2 YYREEE (reference sequence). V dropped 4 bases and J dropped 7 bases, with 15 bases sitting between them. This CDR3 reads CASSPGPGREQYV. CDR3 in DNA: TGTGCCAGCAGCCCAGGACCGGGCCGAGAGCAGTACGTC.

The table lists this clone with a count of one. V usage is TRBV5-4 and J usage is TRBJ2-1; unclear D gene. The ends were cut back, 2 bases at V and 5 bases at J, with 8 bases in the middle. CDR3 length: 13 amino acids. Germline lookup yields CDR1 SGHNT and CDR2 YYREEE (reference sequence). CDR3 nucleotides: TGTGCCAGCAGCTTTAGATTCGACAATGAGCAGTTCTTC. It translates to CASSFRFDNEQFF.

Comment on this clone: This sample also contains other DNA sequences that code for the same CDR3. The rearrangement links TRBV27 to TRBJ1-1; D gene unclear. CDR3 size: 13 residues. CDR1 is MNHEY and CDR2 is SMNVEV in the germline V gene (reference sequence). V lost 0 bases and J 0 bases, leaving 2 bases between the germline ends. In DNA, the CDR3 is TGTGCCAGCAGTTTATCATTGAACACTGAAGCTTTCTTT. Amino acid sequence: CASSLSLNTEAFF.

The chain has TRBV5-1 and TRBJ2-3; 7 positions agree with TRBD2. The V gene end was trimmed by 4 bases and the J gene end by 2 bases; junction bases not matched to a gene: 13. The length of the CDR3 is 17 residues. CDR1 SGHRS and CDR2 YFSETQ come from the germline V gene. DNA for the CDR3: TGCGCCAGCAGCGGGTCTCAAGTCGGGGGGTACACAGATACGCAGTATTTT. It translates to CASSGSQVGGYTDTQYF.

The chain links TRBV10-3 to TRBJ2-5, with 7 bases matching TRBD1. The germline gives CDR1 ENHRY, CDR2 SYGVKD. The V segment lost 1 base and the J segment 5 bases; nucleotides outside the gene matches: 4. CDR3 size: 14 residues. The CDR3 coding sequence is TGTGCCATCAGTGAGTTAGTACAGGGGGAGACCCAGTACTTC. This codes for CAISELVQGETQYF.

The rearrangement links TRBV7-3 to TRBJ2-2; 8 bases map to TRBD1. V was pared by 5 bases and J by 1 base, with 6 bases of the junction left unmatched. Germline V gene lookup returns CDR1 SGHTA and CDR2 FQGTGA. The CDR3 is made up of 16 amino acids. The CDR3 sequence is CASSQWGTGNTGELFF. DNA for the CDR3: TGTGCCAGCAGCCAATGGGGGACAGGGAACACCGGGGAGCTGTTTTTT. Using reference TRBV7-3 and TRBJ2-2 for the parts outside the CDR3, the full variable domain is GAGVSQTPSNKVTEKGKYVELRCDPISGHTALYWYRQSLGQGPEFLIYFQGTGAADDSGLPNDRFFAVRPEGSVSTLKIQRTERGDSAVYLCASSQWGTGNTGELFFGEGSRLTVL.

The CDR3 DNA reads TGTGCCAGCAGCCCGTACCTGGGTCTGGGTGGCTACACCTTC. The encoded protein is CASSPYLGLGGYTF. The rearrangement links TRBV9 to TRBJ1-2; D ambiguous. Germline assignment: CDR1 SGDLS and CDR2 YYNGEE. V was pared by 4 bases and J by 7 bases, with 17 bases between. CDR3 length: 14 residues.

This chain links TRBV18 with TRBJ2-2, with 7 bases identical to TRBD1. J was trimmed by 5 bases and V by 5 bases; bases with no gene match: 5. Germline V gene lookup returns CDR1 KGHSH and CDR2 LQKENI. CDR3 length: 14 residues. The CDR3 bases are TGTGCCAGCTCAGGGGACAGCCTGACCGGGGAGCTGTTTTTT. Its translation is CASSGDSLTGELFF. The variable domain in full, completed from reference TRBV18 and TRBJ2-2, reads NAGVMQNPRHLVRRRGQEARLRCSPMKGHSHVYWYRQLPEEGLKFMVYLQKENIIDESGMPKERFSAEFPKEGPSILRIQQVVRGDSAAYFCASSGDSLTGELFFGEGSRLTVL.

V and J are TRBV6-5 and TRBJ1-1, with TRBD1 matching 7 bases. Germline CDR1 is MNHEY and CDR2 is SVGAGI. The CDR3 is 13 amino acids. The V and J ends lost 6 bases and 4 bases, in that order; junction bases with no gene match: 5. CDR3 amino acids: CASRSTGATEAFF. The CDR3 DNA sequence: TGTGCCAGCAGGTCTACAGGGGCCACTGAAGCTTTCTTT.